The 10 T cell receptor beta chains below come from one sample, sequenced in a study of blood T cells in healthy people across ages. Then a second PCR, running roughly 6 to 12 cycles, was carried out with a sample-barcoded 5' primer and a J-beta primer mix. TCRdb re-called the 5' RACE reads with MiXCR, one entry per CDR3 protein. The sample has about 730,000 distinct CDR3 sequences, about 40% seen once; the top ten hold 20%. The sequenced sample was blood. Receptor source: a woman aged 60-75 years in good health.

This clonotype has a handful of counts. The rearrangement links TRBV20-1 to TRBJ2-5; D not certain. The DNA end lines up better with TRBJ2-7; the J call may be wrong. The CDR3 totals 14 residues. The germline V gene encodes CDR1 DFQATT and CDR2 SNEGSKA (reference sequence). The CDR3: CSARIVGIAYEQYF. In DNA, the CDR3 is TGCAGTGCTAGAATTGTCGGTATTGCCTACGAGCAGTACTTC.

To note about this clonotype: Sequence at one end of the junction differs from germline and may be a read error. The CDR3 region has the DNA TGTGCCAGCAGTGAGACCTGGACGGAGAACTATGGCCACACCTTC. Its translation is CASSETWTENYGHTF. V and J are TRBV6-1 and TRBJ1-2, with D unclear. The CDR3 totals 15 residues. In germline, CDR1 is MNHNS, CDR2 SASEGT.

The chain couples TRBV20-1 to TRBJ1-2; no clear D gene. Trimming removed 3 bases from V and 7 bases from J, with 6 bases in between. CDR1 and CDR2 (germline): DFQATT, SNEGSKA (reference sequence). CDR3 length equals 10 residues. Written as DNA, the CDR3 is TGCAGTGCTAGTTCTGGTGGCTACACCTTC. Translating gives CSASSGGYTF.

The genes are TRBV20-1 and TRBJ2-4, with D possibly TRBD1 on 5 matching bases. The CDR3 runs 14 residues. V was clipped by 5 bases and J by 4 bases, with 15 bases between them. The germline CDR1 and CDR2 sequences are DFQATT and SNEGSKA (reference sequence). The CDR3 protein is CSARGAMKKNIQYF. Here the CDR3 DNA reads TGCAGTGCTCGTGGGGCCATGAAGAAAAACATTCAGTACTTC.

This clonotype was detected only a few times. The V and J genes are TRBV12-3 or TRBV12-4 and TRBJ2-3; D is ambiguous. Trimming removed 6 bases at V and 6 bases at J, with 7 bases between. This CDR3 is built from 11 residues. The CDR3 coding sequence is TGTGCCAGCAGCCCCAAGGATACGCAGTATTTT. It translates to CASSPKDTQYF.

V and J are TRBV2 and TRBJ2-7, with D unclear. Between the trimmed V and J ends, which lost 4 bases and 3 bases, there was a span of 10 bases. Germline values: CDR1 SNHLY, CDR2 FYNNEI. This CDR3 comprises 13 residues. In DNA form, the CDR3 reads TGTGCCAGCAGTGCCGAACTTTACTACGAGCAGTACTTC. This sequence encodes CASSAELYYEQYF. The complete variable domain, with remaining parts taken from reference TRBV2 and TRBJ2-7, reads EPEVTQTPSHQVTQMGQEVILRCVPISNHLYFYWYRQILGQKVEFLVSFYNNEISEKSEIFDDQFSVERPDGSNFTLKIRSTKLEDSAMYFCASSAELYYEQYFGPGTRLTVT.

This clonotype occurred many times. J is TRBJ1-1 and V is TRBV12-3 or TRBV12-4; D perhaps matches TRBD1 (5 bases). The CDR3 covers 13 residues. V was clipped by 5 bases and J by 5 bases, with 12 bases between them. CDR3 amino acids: CASSAGPSTEAFF. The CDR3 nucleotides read TGTGCCAGCAGTGCGGGACCGTCTACTGAAGCTTTCTTT.

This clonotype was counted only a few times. This CDR3 is CASSLVLAGAHDTDTQYF. In nucleotides, the CDR3 is TGCGCCAGCAGCTTGGTGTTAGCGGGGGCCCATGACACAGATACGCAGTATTTT. The chain uses TRBV5-1 and TRBJ2-3, with 9 bases matching TRBD2. Looked up from germline, CDR1 is SGHRS and CDR2 is YFSETQ. Trimming at V came to 0 bases and at J to 2 bases, leaving 10 bases not matched to a gene. The CDR3 consists of 18 residues.

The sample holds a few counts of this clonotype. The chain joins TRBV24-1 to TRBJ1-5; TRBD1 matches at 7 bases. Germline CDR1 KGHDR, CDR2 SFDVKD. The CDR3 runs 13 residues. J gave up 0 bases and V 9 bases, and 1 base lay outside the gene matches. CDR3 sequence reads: CATGTVSNQPQHF. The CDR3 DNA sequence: TGTGCCACCGGGACAGTTAGCAATCAGCCCCAGCATTTT.

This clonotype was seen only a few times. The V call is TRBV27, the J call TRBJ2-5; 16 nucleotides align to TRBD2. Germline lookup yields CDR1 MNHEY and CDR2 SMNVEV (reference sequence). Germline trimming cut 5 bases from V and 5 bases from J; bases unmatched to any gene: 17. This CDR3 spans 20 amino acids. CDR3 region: CASSGGLAGGPFGASETQYF. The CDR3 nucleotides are TGTGCCAGCAGTGGGGGACTAGCGGGGGGGCCATTTGGCGCCTCGGAGACCCAGTACTTC.